These T cell receptor beta chains were read from a single sample in a study of identical twins. TCRdb independently ran MiXCR on the 5' RACE reads; one entry per CDR3 protein. The sample holds fewer than 900,000 distinct CDR3 sequences, 15% to 20% seen once. This sample also belongs to another study, concerning T cells expressing NK-cell markers.

Sequenced input: PBMCs. All receptors come from a woman in her late teens or twenties in good health. CDR3s include the opening cysteine and the closing phenylalanine or tryptophan. The order of the fields is D gene, clone size, J gene, V gene, CDR3 DNA, CDR3 protein. D genes are given only for firm matches. The size field is filled for only some rows; it gives once, few, many or a size class.

TRBD2,many,TRBJ2-1,TRBV7-3,TGTGCCAGCAGCTTCAGCGGGGGTGTCTACAATGAGCAGTTCTTC,CASSFSGGVYNEQFF
NA,few,TRBJ2-7,TRBV6-2/TRBV6-3,TGTGCCAGCAGGTTTGACGAGTCCTACGAGCAGTACTTC,CASRFDESYEQYF
NA,few,TRBJ2-1,TRBV5-1,TGCGCCAGCAGCCCCCGCACCAACTCCTACAATGAGCAGTTCTTC,CASSPRTNSYNEQFF
NA,few,TRBJ2-6,TRBV11-2,TGTGCCAGCAGCTTCGATACTTCCTCTGGGGCCAACGTCCTGACTTTC,CASSFDTSSGANVLTF
NA,few,TRBJ2-3,TRBV20-1,TGCAGTGCTAGGGCCGGGCCCGGGTGGGCAGATACGCAGTATTTT,CSARAGPGWADTQYF
TRBD2,NA,TRBJ2-6,TRBV5-6,TGTGCCAGCAGCTTCGGACTAGCTCCCCCCTCTGGGGCCAACGTCCTGACTTTC,CASSFGLAPPSGANVLTF
NA,NA,TRBJ2-1,TRBV12-3/TRBV12-4,TGTGCCAGCACCCTAGCCTCATCGAGCAATGAGCAGTTCTTC,CASTLASSSNEQFF
NA,once,TRBJ1-5,TRBV5-4,TGTGCCAGCAGCCCAAAACCGCCCCAGCATTTT,CASSPKPPQHF
NA,NA,TRBJ2-3,TRBV5-8,TGTGCCAGCATAGCCGCTAGCACAGATACGCGGTATTTT,CASIAASTDTRYF
NA,NA,TRBJ2-2,TRBV29-1,TGCAGCGTTGCCCCTGACCCGACCGGGGAGCTGTTTTTT,CSVAPDPTGELFF
NA,few,TRBJ2-1,TRBV12-5,TGTGCTAGTGGTTTGACCTCAGGGGTGGTCAATGAGCAGTTCTTC,CASGLTSGVVNEQFF